Shown below are 8 T cell receptor beta chains from a single sample sequenced in a study of graft-versus-host responses after intestinal transplantation. Antigens for these TCRs are unknown. Libraries were prepared by immunoSEQ multiplex PCR; TCRdb keeps only in-frame clonotypes and omits some of them. The sample yields about 130,000 clones, 92% seen once. The sample in question was unstimulated CD4+ T cells sorted from spleen or lymph node cells, obtained before intestinal transplant. The receptors were sampled from a human donor who received an intestinal transplant.

The rearrangement joins TRBV28 to TRBJ1-2; perhaps TRBD1 as D (6 bases). Germline CDR1 and CDR2: MDHEN and SYDVKM. The length of the CDR3 is 11 residues. Trimming stripped 10 bases from V and 4 bases from J, with 10 bases between. DNA of the CDR3: TGTGCCACCACAGGGATCTATGGCTACACCTTC. Its protein product is CATTGIYGYTF.

Turning to this clone: The sample has other DNA sequences that encode this CDR3 too. The V call is TRBV28, the J call TRBJ2-7, with 10 bases that match TRBD2. V shed 5 bases, J shed 5 bases, and the junction held 6 bases outside the gene matches. The CDR3 spans 14 residues. Germline V gene sequence: CDR1 MDHEN, CDR2 SYDVKM. In DNA form, the CDR3 reads TGTGCCAGCAGTACGAGCGGGAGGGGCCACGAGCAGTACTTC. The encoded protein is CASSTSGRGHEQYF.

This clone was observed a single time. J is TRBJ1-3 and V is TRBV27; D is uncertain. Germline-derived CDR1 and CDR2 are MNHEY and SMNVEV (reference sequence). The CDR3 covers 15 residues. V was cut by 3 bases and J by 0 bases, with 9 bases left in between. The CDR3 loop reads CASSFSGLSGNTIYF. The CDR3, as DNA: TGTGCCAGCAGTTTTTCAGGCCTCTCTGGAAACACCATATATTTT.

V gene TRBV4-3 combines with J gene TRBJ2-7; 7 bases align to TRBD2. Germline V gene data show CDR1 as LGHNA and CDR2 as YSLEER. Trimming took 1 base from V and 4 from J; bases not matched to a gene: 7. The CDR3 loop spans 15 amino acids. The CDR3 loop reads CASSQAAGVGYEQYF. The CDR3 bases are TGCGCCAGCAGCCAAGCGGCGGGAGTAGGATACGAGCAGTACTTC.

J is TRBJ1-1 and V is TRBV5-4, with 7 nucleotides matching TRBD1. CDR3 length: 14 amino acids. J gave up 4 bases and V 1 base, and 4 bases lay outside the gene matches. The germline CDR1 and CDR2 sequences are SGHNT and YYREEE (reference sequence). The CDR3 spells CASSLLTGTTEAFF. CDR3 nucleotides: TGTGCCAGCAGCTTGCTGACAGGGACCACTGAAGCTTTCTTT.

In this sample, this clone turned up a few times. J is TRBJ2-1 and V is TRBV5-4; TRBD2 matches 9 bases. Germline trimming cut 8 bases from V and 2 bases from J; bases unmatched to any gene: 8. This CDR3 contains 15 residues. Germline V gene lookup returns CDR1 SGHNT and CDR2 YYREEE (reference sequence). In DNA, the CDR3 is TGTGCCAGTAACCGGGCGGGAGGGCCCTACAATGAGCAGTTCTTC. The encoded protein is CASNRAGGPYNEQFF. Using reference TRBV5-4 and TRBJ2-1 for the parts outside the CDR3, the full variable domain is ETGVTQSPTHLIKTRGQQVTLRCSSQSGHNTVSWYQQALGQGPQFIFQYYREEENGRGNFPPRFSGLQFPNYSSELNVNALELDDSALYLCASNRAGGPYNEQFFGPGTRLTVL.

The chain joins TRBV4-2 to TRBJ1-2; TRBD1 aligns across 10 bases. Germline CDR1 and CDR2: LGHNA and YNFKEQ. The ends lost 2 bases at V and 4 bases at J; junction bases unmatched: 7. The CDR3 is made up of 16 amino acids. CDR3 DNA: TGTGCCAGCAGCCAATTGGGACAGGGGATTGTCTATGGCTACACCTTC. It translates to CASSQLGQGIVYGYTF.

The chain has TRBV6-5 and TRBJ2-5; 7 positions agree with TRBD1. The assigned J gene may be wrong: the sequence end matches TRBJ2-7 better. The CDR3 has 15 residues. CDR1 is MNHEY, CDR2 SVGAGI, per germline. DNA for the CDR3: TGTGCCAGCAGTGCATTAGGGACAGCCTCCTACGAGCAGTACTTC. It is translated as CASSALGTASYEQYF.